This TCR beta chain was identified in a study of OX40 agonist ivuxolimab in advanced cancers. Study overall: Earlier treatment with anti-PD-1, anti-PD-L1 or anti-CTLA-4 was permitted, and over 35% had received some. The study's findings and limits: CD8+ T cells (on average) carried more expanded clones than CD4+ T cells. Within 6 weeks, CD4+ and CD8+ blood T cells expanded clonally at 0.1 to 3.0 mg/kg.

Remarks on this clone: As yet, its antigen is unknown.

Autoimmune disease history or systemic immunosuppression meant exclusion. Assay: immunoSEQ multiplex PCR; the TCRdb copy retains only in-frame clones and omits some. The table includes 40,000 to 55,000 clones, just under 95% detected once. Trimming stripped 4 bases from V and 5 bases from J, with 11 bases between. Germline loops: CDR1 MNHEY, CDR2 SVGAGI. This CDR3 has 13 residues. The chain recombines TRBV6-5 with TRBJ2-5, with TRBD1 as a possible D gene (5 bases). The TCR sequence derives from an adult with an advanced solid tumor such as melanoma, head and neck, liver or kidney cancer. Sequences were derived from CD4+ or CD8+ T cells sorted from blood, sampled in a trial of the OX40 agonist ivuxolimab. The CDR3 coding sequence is TGTGCCAGCAGTTCCAGGGTGCGGGAGACCCAGTACTTC. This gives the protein CASSSRVRETQYF.